The 5 T cell receptor beta chains below come from one sample, sequenced in a study of blood T cell repertoires in COVID-19. Measured with immunoSEQ multiplex PCR; TCRdb has only the in-frame clones, and not every one. The sample lists around 37,000 clones, roughly 84% occurring once. The sample was peripheral blood. These receptors all come from a human donor in a cohort sampled during active COVID-19.

This clone was counted a few times. For the CDR3, the DNA is TGCGCCAGCAGCGTCATACCGGGACAGGGTATCGGGGAGCTGTTTTTT. This gives the protein CASSVIPGQGIGELFF. J is TRBJ2-2 and V is TRBV5-1; the match to TRBD1 covers 9 bases. Per the germline V gene, CDR1 is SGHRS and CDR2 is YFSETQ. V shed 4 bases, J shed 7 bases, and the junction held 11 bases outside the gene matches. CDR3 length equals 16 residues.

This chain links TRBV6-1 with TRBJ2-2, with D perhaps TRBD1 (6 bases). The CDR3 is 13 residues long. Trimming took 6 bases from V and 4 from J, leaving 9 bases between them. In germline, CDR1 is MNHNS, CDR2 SASEGT. The CDR3 DNA reads as TGTGCCAGCAGCTTGGACAGCACCGGGGAGCTGTTTTTT. Protein: CASSLDSTGELFF.

The chain recombines TRBV5-1 with TRBJ2-7, with D tentatively TRBD1 (6 bases). Germline V gene data show CDR1 as SGHRS and CDR2 as YFSETQ. There are 18 residues in the CDR3. V lost 0 bases and J lost 2, with 21 bases in between. The CDR3 coding sequence is TGCGCCAGCAGCTTGGCCGGACAGAGTCGTGGGTTAGCCTACGAGCAGTACTTC. It encodes CASSLAGQSRGLAYEQYF.

This chain joins TRBV3-1 (or the pseudogene TRBV3-2) and TRBJ2-7; 7 nucleotides line up with TRBD2. CDR1 and CDR2 (germline): LGHDT, YNNKEL (reference sequence). This CDR3 is built from 15 residues. Unmatched junction bases numbered 6, after V lost 1 base and J lost 3 bases. CDR3 loop: CASSQGASGFYEQYF. The CDR3 DNA is TGTGCCAGCAGCCAAGGGGCTAGCGGATTCTACGAGCAGTACTTC.

The chain combines TRBV2 with TRBJ2-1; no firm D call. The CDR3 has 14 residues. Between the trimmed V and J ends, which lost 4 bases and 0 bases, there was a span of 7 bases. The germline V gene has CDR1 SNHLY and CDR2 FYNNEI. DNA of the CDR3: TGTGCCAGCAGTGTGATGAGCTCCTACAATGAGCAGTTCTTC. Translating it yields CASSVMSSYNEQFF.